This section outlines one T cell receptor beta chain sequence together with its context. Its antigen remains unidentified. Before sequencing took place, the ViraFEST assay used viral peptide pools to expand antigen-specific CD4+ T cells. Having been cultured for around ten days, the cells underwent CD4+ T cell isolation. Recipients of the vaccine had no prior SARS-CoV-2 infection and negative nucleocapsid antibodies. The data were obtained in a study of vaccination effects on CD4 cells after COVID-19. Trimming took 0 bases from V and 7 from J, leaving 17 bases between them. Germline values: CDR1 SGHRS, CDR2 YFSETQ. The CDR3 runs 16 residues. The assay was immunoSEQ multiplex PCR, and TCRdb's table has in-frame clones only and misses some. This sample yields 78,000 or so clones, of which 78% are seen a single time; over 9.5% belongs to the top ten.

V usage is TRBV5-1 and J usage is TRBJ2-1, with D perhaps TRBD1 or TRBD2 (6 bases each). Sequencing used CD4+ T cells from PBMCs cultured with SARS-CoV-2 spike peptides, obtained before COVID-19 vaccination. The source is a human donor who received a COVID-19 vaccine. This chain's CDR3 is CASSLVGDLGGNEQFF. CDR3 DNA sequence: TGCGCCAGCAGCTTGGTAGGGGATTTAGGGGGGAATGAGCAGTTCTTC.